What follows is one TCR beta chain and its context. cDNA came from around 0.5 to 1 ug RNA primed by random hexamers. TCRdb itself ran the immunoSEQ multiplex PCR reads through MiXCR, one entry per CDR3 protein. The table shows more than 250,000 distinct CDR3 sequences, with about 90% occurring only once. This entry comes from a study of CD8 T cells in Susac syndrome. CDR3 size: 13 residues. CDR1 is SEHNR and CDR2 is FQNEAQ in the germline V gene (reference sequence). V shed 5 bases and J shed 3 bases, with 9 bases lying between them. Sequences were obtained from CD4+ T cells from PBMCs. This sequence originates from a human donor with multiple sclerosis. This chain uses TRBV7-9 with TRBJ2-3; tentative D call: TRBD2 (6 bases). CDR3 sequence reads: CASSRLETDTQYF. The CDR3 DNA is TGTGCCAGCAGCAGACTAGAAACAGATACGCAGTATTTT.